This TCR beta chain was identified in a study of T cells after yellow fever vaccination. Germline CDR1 is MNHEY and CDR2 is SVGAGI. The CDR3 runs to 16 residues. V lost 7 bases and J lost 3; bases outside the gene matches: 11. This clonotype was observed once. TCRdb reprocessed the 5' RACE reads via MiXCR and lists one record per CDR3 protein. The sample carries around 260,000 distinct CDR3 sequences, around 4.9% recorded once. This clonotype was sampled from a man younger than 35 who received the YFV17D yellow fever vaccine. The chain carries TRBV6-5 and TRBJ2-3, with 9 bases fitting TRBD2. Specimen: CD4+ T cells sorted from PBMCs, collected on the day of the yellow fever booster vaccination. The CDR3 DNA reads as TGTGCCAGCACCCCCCGTTCGCGGGGGGGGACAGATACGCAGTATTTT. Its protein is CASTPRSRGGTDTQYF.